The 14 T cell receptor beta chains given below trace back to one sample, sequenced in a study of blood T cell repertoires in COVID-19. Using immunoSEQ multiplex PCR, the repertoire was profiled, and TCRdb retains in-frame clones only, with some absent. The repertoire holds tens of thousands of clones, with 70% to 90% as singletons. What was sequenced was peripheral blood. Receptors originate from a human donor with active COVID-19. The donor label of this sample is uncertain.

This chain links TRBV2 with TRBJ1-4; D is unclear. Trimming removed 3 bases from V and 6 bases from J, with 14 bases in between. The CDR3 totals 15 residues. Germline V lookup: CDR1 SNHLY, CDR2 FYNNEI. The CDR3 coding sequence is TGTGCCAGCAGTGACCCCGGGGTAAGGGATGAAAAACTGTTTTTT. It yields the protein CASSDPGVRDEKLFF. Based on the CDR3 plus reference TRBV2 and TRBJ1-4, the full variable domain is EPEVTQTPSHQVTQMGQEVILRCVPISNHLYFYWYRQILGQKVEFLVSFYNNEISEKSEIFDDQFSVERPDGSNFTLKIRSTKLEDSAMYFCASSDPGVRDEKLFFGSGTQLSVL.

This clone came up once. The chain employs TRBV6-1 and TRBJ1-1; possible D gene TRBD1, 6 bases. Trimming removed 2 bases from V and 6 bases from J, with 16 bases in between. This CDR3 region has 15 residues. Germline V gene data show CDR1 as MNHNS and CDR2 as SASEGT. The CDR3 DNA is TGTGCCAGCAGTGAAAAGTCCATGGGGGCGTCTGAAGCTTTCTTT. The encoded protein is CASSEKSMGASEAFF.

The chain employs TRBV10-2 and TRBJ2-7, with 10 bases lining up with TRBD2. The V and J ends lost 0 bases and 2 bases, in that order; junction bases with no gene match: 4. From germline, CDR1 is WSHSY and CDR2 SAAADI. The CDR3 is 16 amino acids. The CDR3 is CASSESGLAATYEQYF. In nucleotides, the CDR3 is TGCGCCAGCAGTGAGTCAGGACTAGCGGCCACCTACGAGCAGTACTTC.

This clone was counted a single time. The DNA for the CDR3 is TGTGCCATCAGTGAGAGACGGGAAACTGAAGCTTTCTTT. This encodes CAISERRETEAFF. The chain uses TRBV10-3 and TRBJ1-1; D unclear. The V end lost 2 bases, the J end lost 5 bases, and 9 bases lay between the germline ends. The CDR3 is made up of 13 amino acids. Germline V gene sequence: CDR1 ENHRY, CDR2 SYGVKD.

CDR3 loop: CASSQDLYREKQYF. In nucleotides, the CDR3 is TGTGCCAGCAGCCAAGATCTGTACCGGGAGAAGCAGTATTTT. J is TRBJ2-3 and V is TRBV4-2; maybe TRBD2 (6 bases). CDR1 is LGHNA and CDR2 is YNFKEQ in the germline V gene. The CDR3 has 14 amino acids. The ends were cut back, 0 bases at V and 11 bases at J, with 15 bases in the middle.

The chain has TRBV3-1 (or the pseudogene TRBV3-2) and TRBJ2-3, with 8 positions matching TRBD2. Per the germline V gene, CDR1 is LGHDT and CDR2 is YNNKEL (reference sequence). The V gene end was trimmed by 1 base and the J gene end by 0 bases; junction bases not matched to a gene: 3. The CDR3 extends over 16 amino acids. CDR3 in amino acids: CASSQVRGGSTDTQYF. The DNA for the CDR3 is TGTGCCAGCAGCCAAGTTCGGGGGGGTAGCACAGATACGCAGTATTTT.

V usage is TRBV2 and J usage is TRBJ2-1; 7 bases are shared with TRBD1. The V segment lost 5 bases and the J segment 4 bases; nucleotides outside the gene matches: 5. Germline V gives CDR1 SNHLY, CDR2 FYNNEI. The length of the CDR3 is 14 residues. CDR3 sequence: CASSWQGVYNEQFF. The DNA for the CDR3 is TGTGCCAGCAGTTGGCAGGGGGTATACAATGAGCAGTTCTTC.

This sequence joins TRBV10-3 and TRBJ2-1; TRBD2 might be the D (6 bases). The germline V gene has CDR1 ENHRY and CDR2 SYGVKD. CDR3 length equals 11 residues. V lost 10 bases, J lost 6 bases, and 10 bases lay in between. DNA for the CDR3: TGTGCCACCGGGACTGGCAATGAGCAGTTCTTC. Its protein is CATGTGNEQFF.

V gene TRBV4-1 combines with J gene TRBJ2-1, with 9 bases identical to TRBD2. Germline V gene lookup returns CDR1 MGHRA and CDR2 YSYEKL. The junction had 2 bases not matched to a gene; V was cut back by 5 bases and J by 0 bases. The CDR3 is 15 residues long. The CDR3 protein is CASSFSGSSYNEQFF. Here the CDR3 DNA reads TGCGCCAGCAGCTTTAGCGGGAGCTCCTACAATGAGCAGTTCTTC.

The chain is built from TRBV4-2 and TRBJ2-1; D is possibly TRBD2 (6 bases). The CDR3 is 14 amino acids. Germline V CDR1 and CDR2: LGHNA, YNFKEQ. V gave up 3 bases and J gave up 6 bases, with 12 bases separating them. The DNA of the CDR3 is TGTGCCAGCAGCCACTATGGACTACCCAATGAGCAGTTCTTC. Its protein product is CASSHYGLPNEQFF.

CDR3 bases: TGTGCCAGTAGTACGAGACAGGGGCAAACGAACACTGAAGCTTTCTTT. It yields the protein CASSTRQGQTNTEAFF. The J gene is TRBJ1-1, the V gene TRBV19; the match to TRBD1 covers 8 bases. Trimming cost V 4 bases and J 1 base; bases outside gene matches: 8. Germline lookup yields CDR1 LNHDA and CDR2 SQIVND (reference sequence). This CDR3 contains 16 residues.

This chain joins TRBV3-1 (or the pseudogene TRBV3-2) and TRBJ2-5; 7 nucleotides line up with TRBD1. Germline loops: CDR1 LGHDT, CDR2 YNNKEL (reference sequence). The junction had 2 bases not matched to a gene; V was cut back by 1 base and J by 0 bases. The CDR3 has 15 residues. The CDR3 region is CASSQAGTDQETQYF. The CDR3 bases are TGTGCCAGCAGCCAAGCCGGGACAGACCAAGAGACCCAGTACTTC.

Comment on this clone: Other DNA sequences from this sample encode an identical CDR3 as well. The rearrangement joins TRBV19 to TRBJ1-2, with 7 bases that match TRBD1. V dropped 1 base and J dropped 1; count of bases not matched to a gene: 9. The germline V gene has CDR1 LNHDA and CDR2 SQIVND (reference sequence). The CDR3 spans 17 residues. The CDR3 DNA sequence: TGTGCCAGTAGTATAGTAGGGGCAGGGGGAATTAACTATGGCTACACCTTC. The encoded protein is CASSIVGAGGINYGYTF.

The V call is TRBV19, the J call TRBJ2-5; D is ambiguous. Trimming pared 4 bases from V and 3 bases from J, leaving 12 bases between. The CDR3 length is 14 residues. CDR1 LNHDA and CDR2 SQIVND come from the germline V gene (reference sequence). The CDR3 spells CASSSGLAEETQYF. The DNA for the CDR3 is TGTGCCAGTAGTAGTGGATTGGCGGAAGAGACCCAGTACTTC.